The 30 T cell receptor beta chains below were found in one sample sequenced in a study of technical replicates of blood from a handful of donors. Generated by immunoSEQ multiplex PCR, the TCRdb table keeps only in-frame clones and is missing some. The repertoire has approximately 13,000 clones, 80% to 90% of them found once; the top ten carry roughly 11%. Sequences were obtained from PBMCs. These receptors were collected from a human donor in good health.

This clone was seen only once. V gene TRBV19 combines with J gene TRBJ2-5; D call uncertain. The germline V gene has CDR1 LNHDA and CDR2 SQIVND (reference sequence). CDR3 length: 12 amino acids. Trimming removed 3 bases from V and 5 bases from J, with 7 bases in between. CDR3 loop: CASSISRETQYF. CDR3 DNA: TGTGCCAGTAGTATTTCCAGGGAGACCCAGTACTTC.

CDR3 nucleotide sequence: TGCGCCACCTACAGGACGCAGAACACTGAAGCTTTCTTT. This gives the protein CATYRTQNTEAFF. The gene calls are TRBV10-2 and TRBJ1-1, with D tentatively TRBD1 (5 bases). V lost 10 bases and J lost 1, with 13 bases in between. From germline, CDR1 is WSHSY and CDR2 SAAADI. The CDR3 extends over 13 amino acids.

The rearrangement joins TRBV19 to TRBJ2-2, with D perhaps TRBD2 (6 bases). The CDR3 is 15 residues long. CDR1 is LNHDA and CDR2 is SQIVND in the germline V gene (reference sequence). V was trimmed by 2 bases and J by 5 bases, leaving 12 bases between them. The CDR3 sequence: CASSINTGVTGELFF. The CDR3 bases are TGTGCCAGTAGTATAAATACGGGAGTGACCGGGGAGCTGTTTTTT. Filled out from reference TRBV19 and TRBJ2-2, the complete variable domain reads DGGITQSPKYLFRKEGQNVTLSCEQNLNHDAMYWYRQDPGQGLRLIYYSQIVNDFQKGDIAEGYSVSREKKESFPLTVTSAQKNPTAFYLCASSINTGVTGELFFGEGSRLTVL.

The chain has TRBV19 and TRBJ1-5; the D gene is possibly TRBD1 (6 bases). V lost 6 bases and J 6 bases, leaving 12 bases between the germline ends. Germline assignment: CDR1 LNHDA and CDR2 SQIVND (reference sequence). The CDR3 spans 13 residues. The DNA of the CDR3 is TGTGCCAGTAGCAGAACAGGGCCTCAGCCCCAGCATTTT. This gives the protein CASSRTGPQPQHF.

The chain links TRBV30 to TRBJ1-1, with D possibly being TRBD1 (5 bases). The V end was cut by 1 base, the J end by 0 bases, with 12 bases between. The CDR3 spans 15 residues. Germline CDR1 is GTSNPN and CDR2 is SVGIG (reference sequence). CDR3 protein: CAWSGRAGMNTEAFF. CDR3 sequence (DNA): TGTGCCTGGAGTGGCCGGGCAGGGATGAACACTGAAGCTTTCTTT.

This sequence joins TRBV19 and TRBJ2-2; 11 nucleotides match TRBD2. Germline V gene data show CDR1 as LNHDA and CDR2 as SQIVND (reference sequence). Losses at the gene ends were 6 bases for V and 5 bases for J; bases not matched to a gene: 5. This CDR3 spans 15 amino acids. The CDR3 is CASRPGTSGTGELFF. CDR3 sequence (DNA): TGTGCCAGTAGGCCTGGGACTAGCGGTACCGGGGAGCTGTTTTTT.

The chain uses TRBV7-2 and TRBJ1-2; D remains ambiguous. The length of the CDR3 is 13 residues. The germline CDR1 and CDR2 sequences are SGHTA and FQGNSA. V gave up 5 bases and J gave up 8 bases, with 15 bases separating them. As DNA, the CDR3 is TGTGCCAGCAGCCGGACTTCAAGAGGGGGCTACACCTTC. Residues: CASSRTSRGGYTF.

The chain links TRBV28 to TRBJ1-2; D unresolved. The V end lost 6 bases, the J end lost 5 bases, and 22 bases lay between the germline ends. This CDR3 contains 16 residues. Germline V gene lookup returns CDR1 MDHEN and CDR2 SYDVKM. DNA of the CDR3: TGTGCCAGCAGCCCCCCTTTATGGATGGGCGCTTATGGCTACACCTTC. Its translation is CASSPPLWMGAYGYTF.

The rearrangement joins TRBV6-5 to TRBJ2-1; D is perhaps TRBD2 (6 bases). The CDR3 consists of 14 residues. CDR1 is MNHEY and CDR2 is SVGAGI in the germline V gene. The V end lost 6 bases, the J end lost 6 bases, and 15 bases lay between the germline ends. In DNA form, the CDR3 reads TGTGCCAGCAGGCCCCGACTAGATAGCAATGAGCAGTTCTTC. Amino acids: CASRPRLDSNEQFF.

This clone showed up just once. The V call is TRBV7-3, the J call TRBJ1-3; TRBD1 agrees at 8 bases. With 5 bases clipped from V and 2 bases from J, the junction kept 17 bases outside the gene matches. Germline lookup yields CDR1 SGHTA and CDR2 FQGTGA. The CDR3 covers 19 residues. This CDR3 reads CASSPRSGTGPLAGNTIYF. The CDR3 nucleotides are TGTGCCAGCAGCCCAAGGAGCGGGACAGGACCCCTCGCTGGAAACACCATATATTTT.

The chain uses TRBV15 and TRBJ2-1, with 12 bases fitting TRBD2. This CDR3 is 18 amino acids long. The germline gives CDR1 LNHNV, CDR2 YYDKDF (reference sequence). After removal of 5 bases from V and 4 bases from J, the junction contained 12 bases not matched to a gene. The CDR3 DNA reads TGTGCCACCAGCCGAACACCTAGCGGGAGGGCAAGTTACAATGAGCAGTTCTTC. Its translation is CATSRTPSGRASYNEQFF.

The chain is built from TRBV19 and TRBJ1-1; the match to TRBD1 covers 12 bases. J gave up 1 base and V 11 bases, and 11 bases lay outside the gene matches. Germline V gene data show CDR1 as LNHDA and CDR2 as SQIVND (reference sequence). The CDR3 runs 16 residues. The CDR3 sequence is CAETDRDRGQNTEAFF. For the CDR3, the DNA is TGTGCCGAGACCGACCGGGACAGGGGGCAGAACACTGAAGCTTTCTTT.

The chain recombines TRBV28 with TRBJ2-2, with D possibly TRBD1 on 6 matching bases. V lost 5 bases, J lost 3 bases, and 7 bases lay in between. CDR3 length equals 13 residues. Germline CDR1 is MDHEN and CDR2 is SYDVKM. The CDR3 protein is CASSHRDTGELFF. Written as DNA, the CDR3 is TGTGCCAGCAGTCACAGGGACACCGGGGAGCTGTTTTTT.

V usage is TRBV6-1 and J usage is TRBJ2-2; 7 nucleotides line up with TRBD1. CDR1 is MNHNS and CDR2 is SASEGT in the germline V gene. J was trimmed by 0 bases and V by 8 bases; bases with no gene match: 6. The CDR3 is 15 residues long. Here the CDR3 reads CASEQGTANTGELFF. The CDR3 DNA reads TGTGCCAGCGAACAGGGGACCGCGAACACCGGGGAGCTGTTTTTT.

The chain combines TRBV6-5 with TRBJ1-2, with a weak D call TRBD1 (5 bases). The CDR3 is 14 residues long. Trimming removed 2 bases at V and 6 bases at J, with 13 bases between. Germline V lookup: CDR1 MNHEY, CDR2 SVGAGI. The CDR3 nucleotides read TGTGCCAGCAGTTACGGGAGGGGCGCGGATGGCTACACCTTC. As protein: CASSYGRGADGYTF.

V gene TRBV28 combines with J gene TRBJ1-5; D not certain. V shed 6 bases and J shed 1 base, with 7 bases lying between them. CDR1 and CDR2 (germline): MDHEN, SYDVKM. The CDR3 consists of 13 residues. The CDR3 spells CASRGGSNQPQHF. CDR3 nucleotide sequence: TGTGCCAGCAGAGGAGGAAGCAATCAGCCCCAGCATTTT.

The V call is TRBV6-1, the J call TRBJ1-2; tentatively, D is TRBD1 (6 bases). Between the trimmed V and J ends, which lost 1 base and 2 bases, there was a span of 17 bases. The CDR3 covers 17 residues. Germline CDR1 MNHNS, CDR2 SASEGT. The CDR3 here is CASSEVPGRGTNYGYTF. CDR3 bases: TGTGCCAGCAGTGAAGTCCCCGGTCGAGGGACAAACTATGGCTACACCTTC.

The rearrangement uses TRBV6-8 and TRBJ1-3; 7 bases match TRBD1. Looked up from germline, CDR1 is MNHGY and CDR2 is SAAAGT. This CDR3 region has 13 residues. Losses at the gene ends were 9 bases for V and 8 bases for J; bases not matched to a gene: 10. The CDR3 region has the DNA TGTGCCAGTCCACCGACAGGGCAAGACACCATATATTTT. It encodes CASPPTGQDTIYF.

The chain has TRBV5-4 and TRBJ2-7; tentative D call: TRBD1 (6 bases). V gave up 2 bases and J gave up 2 bases, with 14 bases separating them. Germline V lookup: CDR1 SGHNT, CDR2 YYREEE (reference sequence). The CDR3 runs to 15 residues. CDR3 sequence: CASSFPGTTTYEQYF. The CDR3 DNA is TGTGCCAGCAGCTTTCCCGGGACAACCACCTACGAGCAGTACTTC.

This chain connects TRBV5-6 to TRBJ2-3; TRBD1 agrees at 8 bases. Germline trimming cut 7 bases from V and 2 bases from J; bases unmatched to any gene: 9. The CDR3 contains 15 residues. In germline, CDR1 is SGHDT, CDR2 YYEEEE. The CDR3 nucleotides read TGTGCCAGCGCGCCGACAGGGGCCTTCACAGATACGCAGTATTTT. Translation: CASAPTGAFTDTQYF.

The rearrangement joins TRBV30 to TRBJ1-2, with D perhaps TRBD1 (5 bases). V gave up 4 bases and J gave up 6 bases, with 18 bases separating them. This CDR3 is 14 amino acids long. Germline V gene sequence: CDR1 GTSNPN, CDR2 SVGIG (reference sequence). The CDR3 loop reads CAWTTRRGKNGYTF. CDR3 DNA: TGTGCCTGGACCACCCGGAGGGGAAAAAATGGCTACACCTTC.

The chain links TRBV6-1 to TRBJ2-7; tentatively, D is TRBD1 (6 bases). CDR1 is MNHNS and CDR2 is SASEGT in the germline V gene. Trimming shortened V by 6 bases and J by 3 bases, and 15 bases separated the two germline ends. The CDR3 has 14 residues. CDR3 in amino acids: CASRLTGSLYEQYF. Here the CDR3 DNA reads TGTGCCAGCAGACTAACAGGGTCCCTCTACGAGCAGTACTTC.

The chain uses TRBV19 and TRBJ2-7; TRBD2 might be the D (6 bases). CDR3 length equals 16 residues. Germline V CDR1 and CDR2: LNHDA, SQIVND (reference sequence). V was clipped by 1 base and J by 3 bases, with 16 bases between them. CDR3 sequence (DNA): TGTGCCAGTAGTATAGGTGCTAGCGCATCGTACTACGAGCAGTACTTC. Encoded protein: CASSIGASASYYEQYF.

The V gene is TRBV4-2, the J gene TRBJ2-2, with D maybe TRBD2 (6 bases). CDR1 is LGHNA, CDR2 YNFKEQ, per germline. The V gene lost 2 bases and the J gene lost 4 bases, with 11 bases spanning the gap. The CDR3 loop spans 15 amino acids. In DNA, the CDR3 is TGTGCCAGCAGCCAACCTACCGGGGGCACCGGGGAGCTGTTTTTT. Translation: CASSQPTGGTGELFF.

This clone was observed a single time. The rearrangement uses TRBV7-2 and TRBJ2-7, with TRBD2 matching 9 bases. CDR3 length: 14 amino acids. Unmatched junction bases numbered 6, after V lost 7 bases and J lost 2 bases. In germline, CDR1 is SGHTA, CDR2 FQGNSA. CDR3 protein: CASTLTSGTYEQYF. In DNA form, the CDR3 reads TGTGCCAGCACCCTGACTAGCGGTACCTACGAGCAGTACTTC.

This clone occurred once. The CDR3 nucleotides are TGCGCCAGCACTAGTGTATCAGGCGGGAGGGGAAGCTCCTACAATGAGCAGTTCTTC. This encodes CASTSVSGGRGSSYNEQFF. The rearrangement joins TRBV10-2 to TRBJ2-1; TRBD2 matches at 9 bases. Germline V lookup: CDR1 WSHSY, CDR2 SAAADI. This CDR3 has 19 residues. V shed 7 bases and J 0 bases; nucleotides not matched to a gene: 16.

This clone has only a few counts. V gene TRBV30 combines with J gene TRBJ1-1; 9 positions match TRBD1. The CDR3 loop spans 13 amino acids. The V and J ends lost 2 bases and 4 bases, in that order; junction bases with no gene match: 2. In germline, CDR1 is GTSNPN, CDR2 SVGIG (reference sequence). DNA for the CDR3: TGTGCCTGGAGTAAGACAGGGGGCACTGAAGCTTTCTTT. Translated: CAWSKTGGTEAFF.

This rearrangement joins TRBV6-1 to TRBJ1-2; 7 bases agree with TRBD1. With 5 bases clipped from V and 4 bases from J, the junction kept 7 bases outside the gene matches. The CDR3 has 14 residues. CDR1 MNHNS and CDR2 SASEGT come from the germline V gene. The CDR3 nucleotides are TGTGCCAGCAGTACTCGACAGGGCGTCTATGGCTACACCTTC. This translates into CASSTRQGVYGYTF.

J is TRBJ2-5 and V is TRBV19; D may be TRBD2 (6 bases). The germline V gene encodes CDR1 LNHDA and CDR2 SQIVND (reference sequence). The CDR3 is 14 residues long. V gave up 5 bases and J gave up 4 bases, with 14 bases separating them. CDR3 residues: CASSPGGSGETQYF. The CDR3 DNA reads as TGTGCCAGTAGTCCCGGGGGATCGGGAGAGACCCAGTACTTC.

The chain links TRBV28 to TRBJ2-7; the match to TRBD2 covers 8 bases. V lost 5 bases, J lost 5 bases, and 11 bases stayed unmatched. The CDR3 sequence is 15 residues long. CDR1 and CDR2 from the germline V gene are MDHEN and SYDVKM. This chain's CDR3 is CASSPTGLDYNEQYF. CDR3 sequence (DNA): TGTGCCAGCAGTCCCACGGGACTAGATTACAACGAGCAGTACTTC.